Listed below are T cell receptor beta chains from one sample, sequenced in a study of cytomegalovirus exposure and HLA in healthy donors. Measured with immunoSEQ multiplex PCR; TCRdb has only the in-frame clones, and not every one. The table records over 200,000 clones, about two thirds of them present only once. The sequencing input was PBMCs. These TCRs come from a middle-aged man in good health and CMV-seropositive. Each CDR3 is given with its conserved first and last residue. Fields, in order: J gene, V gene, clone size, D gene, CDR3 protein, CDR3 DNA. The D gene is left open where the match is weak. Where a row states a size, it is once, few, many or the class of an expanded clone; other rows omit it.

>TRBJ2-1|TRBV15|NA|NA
CATSAGLANNEQFF
TGTGCCACCAGCGCTGGTCTAGCGAACAATGAGCAGTTCTTC
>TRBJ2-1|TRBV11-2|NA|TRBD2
CASSITSGGFNEQFF
TGTGCCAGCAGCATAACTAGCGGGGGGTTTAATGAGCAGTTCTTC
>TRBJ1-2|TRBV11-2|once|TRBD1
CASSSQTGAATNYGYTF
TGTGCCAGCAGCTCCCAGACAGGGGCCGCTACTAACTATGGCTACACCTTC
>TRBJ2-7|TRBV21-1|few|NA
CASSDRVAEPYEQYF
TGTGCCAGCAGCGATCGGGTAGCGGAACCTTACGAGCAGTACTTC
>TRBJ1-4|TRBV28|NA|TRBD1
CATGTGQNEKLFF
TGTGCCACGGGGACAGGCCAAAATGAAAAACTGTTTTTT
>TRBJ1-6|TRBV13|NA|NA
CASSLGGGRTSPLHF
TGTGCCAGCAGCTTAGGCGGGGGGCGGACTTCACCCCTCCACTTT
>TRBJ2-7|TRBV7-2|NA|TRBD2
CASSYSGGNSYEQYF
TGTGCCAGCAGCTACAGCGGGGGGAACTCCTACGAGCAGTACTTC
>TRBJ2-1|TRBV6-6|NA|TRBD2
CASRIAGGTYNEQFF
TGTGCCAGCAGGATAGCGGGGGGAACCTACAATGAGCAGTTCTTC
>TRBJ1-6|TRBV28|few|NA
CASSFITAAYNSPLHF
TGTGCCAGCAGTTTCATTACGGCGGCCTATAATTCACCCCTCCACTTT
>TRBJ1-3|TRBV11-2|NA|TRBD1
CASSLERGGAFGNTIYF
TGTGCCAGCAGCTTAGAGAGAGGGGGCGCGTTTGGAAACACCATATATTTT
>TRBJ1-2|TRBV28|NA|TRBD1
CATDRAGYGYTF
TGTGCCACGGACAGGGCGGGCTATGGCTACACCTTC
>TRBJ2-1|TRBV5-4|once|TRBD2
CASSSTSGGYNEQFF
TGTGCCAGCAGCTCAACTAGCGGGGGCTACAATGAGCAGTTCTTC
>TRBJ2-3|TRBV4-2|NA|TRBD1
CASSQDLGQGQYF
TGTGCCAGCAGCCAAGACCTGGGACAGGGGCAGTATTTT
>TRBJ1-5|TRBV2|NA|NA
CASSVGTPYQPQHF
TGTGCCAGCAGTGTTGGGACACCTTATCAGCCCCAGCATTTT
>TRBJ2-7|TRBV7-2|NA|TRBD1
CASSTRQGPYEQYF
TGTGCCAGCAGCACCAGACAGGGGCCCTACGAGCAGTACTTC
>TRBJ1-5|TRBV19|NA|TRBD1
CASSIGTGRSNQPQHF
TGTGCCAGTAGTATTGGGACAGGGCGTAGCAATCAGCCCCAGCATTTT
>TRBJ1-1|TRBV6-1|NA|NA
CASSAPVGERDTEAFF
TGTGCCAGCAGTGCCCCGGTCGGGGAAAGGGACACTGAAGCTTTCTTT
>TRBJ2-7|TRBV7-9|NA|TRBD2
CSSSGGVTHEQYF
TGTTCCAGCAGCGGGGGGGTAACCCACGAGCAGTACTTC
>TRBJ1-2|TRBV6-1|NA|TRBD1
CASSETDRGGYTF
TGTGCCAGCAGTGAAACCGACAGGGGCGGCTACACCTTC
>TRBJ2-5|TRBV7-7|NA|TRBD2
CASSPTSAGGKETQYF
TGTGCCAGCAGCCCTACCTCAGCGGGGGGGAAGGAGACCCAGTACTTC
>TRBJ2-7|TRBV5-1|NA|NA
CASSLGGREREQYF
TGCGCCAGCAGCTTGGGAGGTCGGGAACGCGAGCAGTACTTC
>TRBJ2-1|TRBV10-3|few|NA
CAISDPLGPGVYNEQFF
TGTGCCATCAGTGACCCCCTCGGCCCGGGGGTCTACAATGAGCAGTTCTTC
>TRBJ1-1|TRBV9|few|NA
CASSGSGTNTEAFF
TGTGCCAGCAGCGGGAGCGGAACTAACACTGAAGCTTTCTTT
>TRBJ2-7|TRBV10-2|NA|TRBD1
CASSQDRSYEQYF
TGCGCCAGCTCCCAGGACAGGTCCTACGAGCAGTACTTC
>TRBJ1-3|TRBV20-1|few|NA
CSASSGWQGYF
TGCAGTGCTAGTTCCGGCTGGCAGGGATATTTT
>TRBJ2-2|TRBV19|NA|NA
CASRKRDAGELFF
TGTGCCAGTAGAAAGAGGGATGCCGGGGAGCTGTTTTTT
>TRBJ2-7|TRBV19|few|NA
CASSIDVGYEQYF
TGTGCCAGTAGTATAGATGTCGGTTACGAGCAGTACTTC
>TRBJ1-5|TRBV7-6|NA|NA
CASSLEEKGNQPQHF
TGTGCCAGCAGCTTGGAGGAAAAAGGCAATCAGCCCCAGCATTTT
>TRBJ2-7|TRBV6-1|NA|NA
CASSEARQLMREQYF
TGTGCCAGCAGTGAAGCGAGACAGCTCATGAGGGAGCAGTACTTC
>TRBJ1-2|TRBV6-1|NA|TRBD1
CASSQDRESNYGYTF
TGTGCCAGCAGTCAAGACAGGGAATCTAACTATGGCTACACCTTC
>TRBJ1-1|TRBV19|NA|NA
CASSKLDMMSTEAFF
TGTGCCAGTAGTAAGCTCGACATGATGAGCACTGAAGCTTTCTTT
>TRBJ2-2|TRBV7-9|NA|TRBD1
CASSLGVRTGGNTGELFF
TGTGCCAGCAGCTTAGGGGTCCGGACAGGGGGGAACACCGGGGAGCTGTTTTTT
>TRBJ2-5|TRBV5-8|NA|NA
CASSSGHGETQYF
TGTGCCAGCAGCTCGGGACACGGGGAGACCCAGTACTTC
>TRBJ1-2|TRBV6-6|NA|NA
CASSYGGYGYTF
TGTGCCAGCAGTTACGGCGGTTATGGCTACACCTTC
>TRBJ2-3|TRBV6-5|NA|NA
CASSYSGSSTDTQYF
TGTGCCAGCAGTTACTCCGGGTCTAGCACAGATACGCAGTATTTT
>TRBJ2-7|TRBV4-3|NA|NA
CASSQGVSQGSGYEQYF
TGCGCCAGCAGCCAAGGGGTTTCACAGGGCAGTGGCTACGAGCAGTACTTC
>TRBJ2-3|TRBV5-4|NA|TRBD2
CASSLRLAGGTDTQYF
TGTGCCAGCAGCTTACGACTAGCGGGGGGCACAGATACGCAGTATTTT
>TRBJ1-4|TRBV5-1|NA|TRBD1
CASSTTGGPYNEKLFF
TGCGCCAGCAGCACGACAGGGGGCCCTTATAATGAAAAACTGTTTTTT
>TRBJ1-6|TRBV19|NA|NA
CASSRGGASALHF
TGTGCCAGTAGCAGAGGCGGGGCCTCTGCCCTCCACTTT